The entry below describes one T cell receptor (beta chain). Antigen: not known. Via CD45RO/CCR7/CD25/CD127/CD95/CD27, cells of the CD4+ naive, central memory, regulatory and stem cell-like memory subsets were sorted. Purity exceeded 95% in all sorted populations. The authors reverse transcribed all of the isolated RNA, so sequencing captured expressed TCRB transcripts. Profiled with immunoSEQ multiplex PCR; TCRdb holds only in-frame clones, not every one. The sample lists some 44,000 clones, 66% occurring once. This sample was included in a study of beta chain features in type 1 diabetes. The CDR3 is made up of 15 amino acids. Deletions cut 8 bases from V and 0 bases from J, with 16 bases between. The germline CDR1 and CDR2 sequences are SGHTA and FQGTGA. Overall study results and limits: It was not settled here whether HLA type affects TCRB rearrangement. Across all four CD4+ subsets, people with type 1 diabetes showed modestly shorter TCRB CDR3s.

The source material was Tregs from blood. This clonotype originated in a woman between 18 and 30 years old with type 1 diabetes. V gene TRBV7-3 combines with J gene TRBJ1-1; D is unresolved. The CDR3 DNA reads as TGTGCCAGCCGGTGGCGGGGAGTCATGAACACTGAAGCTTTCTTT. Protein sequence: CASRWRGVMNTEAFF.